Given below is one T cell receptor beta chain in context. Its antigen remains unknown. It was with 60 Vbeta and 13 Jbeta primers that the PCR ran. Profiling relied on immunoSEQ multiplex PCR, and the TCRdb table lists in-frame clones only, not all of them. The sample includes about 150,000 clones, 82% of them seen just once. This record belongs to a study of cytomegalovirus exposure and HLA in healthy donors. Study outcomes and limitations: Versus the approximately 720-donor mean, an Asian-associated ancestry cluster reportedly showed fewer N-insertions in a later analysis. In an earlier analysis, most TCR beta V segments were productive about 90% or about 30% of the time.

Trimming stripped 0 bases from V and 3 bases from J, with 12 bases between. CDR3 length: 15 residues. Germline V lookup: CDR1 SGHRS, CDR2 YFSETQ. The gene calls are TRBV5-1 and TRBJ1-2; D is uncertain. The origin of this receptor is a woman in her fifties or sixties in good health and CMV-seropositive. Sequenced input: PBMCs. The CDR3 DNA reads as TGCGCCAGCAGCTTGGATCTCGGGAGCGACTATGGCTACACCTTC. Residues: CASSLDLGSDYGYTF.